The 26 T cell receptor beta chains below all came from one sample that was sequenced in a study of cytomegalovirus exposure and HLA in healthy donors (dated by TCRdb to about 2017). The protocol used for the library was the immunoSEQ multiplex PCR assay. The multiplex PCR relied on a mix of 60 forward primers for TCR Vbeta segments and 13 reverse primers for TCR Jbeta segments. The immuneACCESS repertoire file appears here via TCRdb, limited to in-frame rearrangements. These files lack a portion of the clones; in checked studies, under half of the deficit traces to unresolved V genes, and the cause of the others is not known. In all, the sample holds 120,000 or so clones, and around four fifths of those were seen once. The ten largest clonotypes hold around 18% of the sample. Sequences were obtained from PBMCs. Every receptor here comes from a man between 18 and 35 years old in good health and CMV-seropositive.

This chain links TRBV7-8 with TRBJ2-7; tentatively, D is TRBD1 (5 bases). This CDR3 region has 13 residues. Germline lookup yields CDR1 SGHVS and CDR2 FQNEAQ. The V end was cut by 0 bases, the J end by 6 bases, with 9 bases between. The CDR3 here is CASSLAAGPEQYF. The CDR3 DNA reads TGTGCCAGCAGCTTAGCGGCAGGGCCCGAGCAGTACTTC.

The CDR3 here is CASSPIGGTTDTQYF. DNA for the CDR3: TGCGCCAGCAGCCCCATCGGGGGGACGACAGATACGCAGTATTTT. The rearrangement uses TRBV4-1 and TRBJ2-3; TRBD2 matches 7 bases. The V gene end was trimmed by 4 bases and the J gene end by 3 bases; junction bases not matched to a gene: 7. Germline V gives CDR1 MGHRA, CDR2 YSYEKL. The CDR3 is 15 residues long.

The gene calls are TRBV7-6 and TRBJ2-3; 7 nucleotides align to TRBD1. This CDR3 has 17 residues. J was trimmed by 2 bases and V by 1 base; bases with no gene match: 9. Germline V CDR1 and CDR2: SGHVS, FNYEAQ. CDR3 nucleotide sequence: TGTGCCAGCAGCTTAGAAAGCCCCGGGACAGTCACAGATACGCAGTATTTT. Translation gives CASSLESPGTVTDTQYF.

As concerns this clone: One end of the junction does not line up with germline, which may come from a read error. This sequence joins TRBV30 and TRBJ1-2; possible D gene TRBD1, 5 bases. The CDR3 runs 15 residues. Per the germline V gene, CDR1 is GTSNPN and CDR2 is SVGIG (reference sequence). The CDR3 bases are TGTGCCGGGAGCGAGGCGACGGGGGGGGGCTATGGCTACACCTTC. Amino acids: CAGSEATGGGYGYTF.

The chain employs TRBV7-2 and TRBJ2-3; 8 bases are shared with TRBD2. CDR1 is SGHTA, CDR2 FQGNSA, per germline. There are 15 residues in the CDR3. V was clipped by 6 bases and J by 2 bases; unmatched bases: 7. The CDR3 sequence is CASRKRGWDTDTQYF. CDR3 bases: TGTGCCAGCAGAAAGCGGGGGTGGGACACAGATACGCAGTATTTT.

The sample holds a few counts of this clone. This chain connects TRBV6-1 to TRBJ2-1; D possibly corresponds to TRBD1 (5 bases). Looked up from germline, CDR1 is MNHNS and CDR2 is SASEGT. The CDR3 has 13 amino acids. Trimming stripped 10 bases from V and 3 bases from J, with 13 bases between. CDR3 region: CAIKATDYNEQFF. DNA of the CDR3: TGTGCCATCAAGGCGACAGACTACAATGAGCAGTTCTTC.

This clone was counted once. The rearrangement links TRBV11-2 to TRBJ2-5; 8 bases fit TRBD1. Germline CDR1 and CDR2: SGHAT and FQNNGV. CDR3 length: 15 residues. After removal of 3 bases from V and 2 bases from J, the junction contained 5 bases not matched to a gene. The CDR3 bases are TGTGCCAGCAGCTTTACAGGGGGTCGGCAAGAGACCCAGTACTTC. It yields the protein CASSFTGGRQETQYF.

In this sample, this clone turned up a few times. The chain employs TRBV10-3 and TRBJ1-1, with unresolved D. CDR1 and CDR2 from the germline V gene are ENHRY and SYGVKD. This CDR3 contains 15 residues. Trimming cost V 2 bases and J 0 bases, with 10 bases left between them. The CDR3 region is CAISEAAEVNTEAFF. The CDR3 nucleotides are TGTGCCATCAGTGAGGCTGCCGAGGTGAACACTGAAGCTTTCTTT.

The genes are TRBV14 and TRBJ1-6, with D unclear. Germline-derived CDR1 and CDR2 are SGHDN and FVKESK. Trimming took 4 bases from V and 6 from J, leaving 7 bases between them. The CDR3 is 13 residues long. The CDR3 region has the DNA TGTGCCAGCAGCCTGACTGGTAATTCACCCCTCCACTTT. Translated: CASSLTGNSPLHF. The full variable domain, rest sourced from reference TRBV14 and TRBJ1-6, is EAGVTQFPSHSVIEKGQTVTLRCDPISGHDNLYWYRRVMGKEIKFLLHFVKESKQDESGMPNNRFLAERTGGTYSTLKVQPAELEDSGVYFCASSLTGNSPLHFGNGTRLTVT.

This clone has a single count. The chain carries TRBV7-9 and TRBJ2-7, with 11 bases aligning to TRBD2. Trimming removed 1 base from V and 3 bases from J; junction bases left unmatched: 14. CDR3 length: 19 amino acids. Germline V gene lookup returns CDR1 SEHNR and CDR2 FQNEAQ (reference sequence). CDR3 amino acids: CASSLGRLAGGLFIYEQYF. CDR3 nucleotides: TGTGCCAGCAGCTTAGGTCGGCTAGCGGGGGGTCTATTCATCTACGAGCAGTACTTC.

The chain has TRBV6-5 and TRBJ2-7, with a possible D match to TRBD1 (5 bases). This CDR3 contains 14 residues. Per the germline V gene, CDR1 is MNHEY and CDR2 is SVGAGI. With 4 bases removed from V and 4 bases from J, the gap between germline ends came to 14 bases. In DNA form, the CDR3 reads TGTGCCAGCAGTTCCCAGGGAAGAGGATACGAGCAGTACTTC. Translated: CASSSQGRGYEQYF.

V and J are TRBV6-5 and TRBJ2-3; 8 bases agree with TRBD2. V lost 6 bases to trimming and J lost 3 bases; unmatched junction nucleotides: 5. The CDR3 length is 14 residues. The V gene's germline CDR1 is MNHEY and CDR2 SVGAGI. CDR3 loop: CASRRGGLTDTQYF. For the CDR3, the DNA is TGTGCCAGCAGACGGGGGGGCCTTACAGATACGCAGTATTTT.

This clone has more than one count but fewer than ten. The V and J genes are TRBV10-2 and TRBJ2-4; 10 nucleotides agree with TRBD2. Germline-derived CDR1 and CDR2 are WSHSY and SAAADI. This CDR3 contains 15 residues. V shed 2 bases, J shed 6 bases, and the junction held 4 bases outside the gene matches. CDR3 loop: CASSENPSGGNIQYF. CDR3 nucleotide sequence: TGCGCCAGCAGTGAGAACCCTAGCGGGGGAAACATTCAGTACTTC.

The genes are TRBV11-2 and TRBJ2-5, with D perhaps matching TRBD1 (7 bases). The germline CDR1 and CDR2 sequences are SGHAT and FQNNGV. The CDR3 has 15 residues. The V and J ends lost 4 bases and 5 bases respectively, with 17 bases between them. CDR3 sequence reads: CASSSQVSGGETQYF. The CDR3 DNA reads as TGTGCCAGCAGCTCACAGGTTTCAGGGGGGGAGACCCAGTACTTC. Full variable domain (rest looked up from reference TRBV11-2 and TRBJ2-5): EAGVAQSPRYKIIEKRQSVAFWCNPISGHATLYWYQQILGQGPKLLIQFQNNGVVDDSQLPKDRFSAERLKGVDSTLKIQPAKLEDSAVYLCASSSQVSGGETQYFGPGTRLLVL.

By sample fraction, this clone is medium-sized. This chain joins TRBV6-1 and TRBJ1-4; TRBD1 agrees at 7 bases. Germline V lookup: CDR1 MNHNS, CDR2 SASEGT. J was trimmed by 7 bases and V by 1 base; bases with no gene match: 3. The CDR3 spans 14 residues. Written as DNA, the CDR3 is TGTGCCAGCAGTGAAGGGACAGGTCCTGAAAAACTGTTTTTT. Translated, it gives CASSEGTGPEKLFF.

The gene calls are TRBV7-7 and TRBJ1-2; D uncertain. Germline-derived CDR1 and CDR2 are SSHAT and FNYEAQ (reference sequence). V gave up 5 bases and J gave up 11 bases, with 15 bases separating them. This CDR3 region has 12 residues. The DNA of the CDR3 is TGTGCCAGCAGCGCCGACGGGGTCCGGTACACCTTC. Translated: CASSADGVRYTF.

The V call is TRBV5-4, the J call TRBJ2-1, with TRBD2 identical over 13 bases. Germline trimming cut 2 bases from V and 4 bases from J; bases unmatched to any gene: 6. Per the germline V gene, CDR1 is SGHNT and CDR2 is YYREEE (reference sequence). This CDR3 spans 17 amino acids. As DNA, the CDR3 is TGTGCCAGCAGCTTCGAGCGACTAGCGGGGGGATACAATGAGCAGTTCTTC. Its translation is CASSFERLAGGYNEQFF.

Turning to this clone: The same CDR3 can be traced to other DNA sequences in this sample. The chain uses TRBV5-1 and TRBJ2-7, with D perhaps matching TRBD2 (5 bases). Germline assignment: CDR1 SGHRS and CDR2 YFSETQ. The CDR3 runs 13 residues. Between the trimmed V and J ends, which lost 2 bases and 0 bases, there was a span of 6 bases. CDR3 sequence (DNA): TGCGCCAGCAGCTTAGAGGGCTCCTACGAGCAGTACTTC. Protein sequence: CASSLEGSYEQYF.

The V gene is TRBV19, the J gene TRBJ2-7; TRBD1 is a possible D gene (6 bases). Germline V gives CDR1 LNHDA, CDR2 SQIVND (reference sequence). V lost 1 base and J lost 1, with 8 bases in between. The CDR3 covers 14 residues. In DNA, the CDR3 is TGTGCCAGTAGTATAGGGACAGCTTCCTACGAGCAGTACTTC. Its translation is CASSIGTASYEQYF.

This chain joins TRBV6-5 and TRBJ1-4; D is possibly TRBD1 (5 bases). CDR3 length: 15 amino acids. CDR1 and CDR2 from the germline V gene are MNHEY and SVGAGI. The V end lost 5 bases, the J end lost 6 bases, and 16 bases lay between the germline ends. CDR3 sequence reads: CASSMAGLPYEKLFF. The CDR3 DNA reads TGTGCCAGCAGTATGGCGGGGCTCCCCTATGAAAAACTGTTTTTT.

The chain carries TRBV27 and TRBJ2-5, with 9 bases matching TRBD1. The germline V gene has CDR1 MNHEY and CDR2 SMNVEV (reference sequence). The trim removed 2 bases at V and 5 bases at J, leaving 6 bases unmatched. The length of the CDR3 is 15 residues. CDR3: CASSLVGQGAETQYF. The CDR3 DNA reads TGTGCCAGCAGTTTAGTGGGACAGGGCGCCGAGACCCAGTACTTC.

The chain has TRBV11-3 and TRBJ1-2, with D possibly TRBD1 on 6 matching bases. CDR1 is SGHNT, CDR2 YENEEA, per germline. The CDR3 is 14 amino acids. The ends were cut back, 4 bases at V and 4 bases at J, with 13 bases in the middle. CDR3 loop: CASSSRQDFYGYTF. CDR3 nucleotides: TGTGCCAGCAGCTCCCGACAGGATTTCTATGGCTACACCTTC.

The chain links TRBV18 to TRBJ1-3; 10 bases agree with TRBD1. This CDR3 contains 19 residues. Germline CDR1 and CDR2: KGHSH and LQKENI. J lost 1 base, V lost 3 bases, and 12 bases had no gene match. DNA for the CDR3: TGTGCCAGCTCACCCCGCCCGTCCGGGACAGGGGTTTCTGGAAACACCATATATTTT. This encodes CASSPRPSGTGVSGNTIYF.

CDR3 in amino acids: CASAKYTEAFF. CDR3 bases: TGTGCCAGCGCTAAGTACACTGAAGCTTTCTTT. The chain links TRBV6-5 to TRBJ1-1; D is uncertain. Germline CDR1 MNHEY, CDR2 SVGAGI. Between the trimmed V and J ends, which lost 8 bases and 3 bases, there was a span of 7 bases. The CDR3 spans 11 residues.

V is TRBV30 and J is TRBJ2-2; D not certain. The V gene lost 0 bases and the J gene lost 3 bases, with 11 bases spanning the gap. Germline V gives CDR1 GTSNPN, CDR2 SVGIG (reference sequence). The CDR3 consists of 15 residues. The CDR3 protein is CAWSVLVNYTGELFF. The DNA of the CDR3 is TGTGCCTGGAGTGTACTGGTCAATTACACCGGGGAGCTGTTTTTT.

The genes are TRBV28 and TRBJ1-1; the match to TRBD1 covers 7 bases. V shed 3 bases, J shed 5 bases, and the junction held 9 bases outside the gene matches. CDR3 length: 15 residues. In germline, CDR1 is MDHEN, CDR2 SYDVKM. CDR3 DNA sequence: TGTGCCAGCAGTTTCCGACAGGGTTTGAGAACTGAAGCTTTCTTT. Its protein is CASSFRQGLRTEAFF.